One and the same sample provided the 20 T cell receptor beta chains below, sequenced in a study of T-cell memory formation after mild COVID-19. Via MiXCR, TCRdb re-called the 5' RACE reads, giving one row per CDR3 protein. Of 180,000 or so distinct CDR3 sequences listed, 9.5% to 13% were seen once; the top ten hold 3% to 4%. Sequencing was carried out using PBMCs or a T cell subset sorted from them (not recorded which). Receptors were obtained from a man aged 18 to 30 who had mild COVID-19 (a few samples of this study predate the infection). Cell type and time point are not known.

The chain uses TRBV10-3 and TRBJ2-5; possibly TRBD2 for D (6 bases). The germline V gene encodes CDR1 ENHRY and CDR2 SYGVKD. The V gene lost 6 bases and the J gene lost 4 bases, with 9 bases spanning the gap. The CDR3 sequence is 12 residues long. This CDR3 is CAIRGTLETQYF. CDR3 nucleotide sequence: TGTGCCATCAGGGGGACTTTAGAGACCCAGTACTTC.

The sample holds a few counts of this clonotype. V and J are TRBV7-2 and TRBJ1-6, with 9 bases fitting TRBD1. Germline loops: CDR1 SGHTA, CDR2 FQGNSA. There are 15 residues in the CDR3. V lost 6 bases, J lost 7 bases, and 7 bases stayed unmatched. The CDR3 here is CASRERQGGNSPLHF. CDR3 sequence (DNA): TGTGCCAGCAGGGAAAGACAGGGGGGGAATTCACCCCTCCACTTT. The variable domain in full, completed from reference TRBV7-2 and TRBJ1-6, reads GAGVSQSPSNKVTEKGKDVELRCDPISGHTALYWYRQSLGQGLEFLIYFQGNSAPDKSGLPSDRFSAERTGGSVSTLTIQRTQQEDSAVYLCASRERQGGNSPLHFGNGTRLTVT.

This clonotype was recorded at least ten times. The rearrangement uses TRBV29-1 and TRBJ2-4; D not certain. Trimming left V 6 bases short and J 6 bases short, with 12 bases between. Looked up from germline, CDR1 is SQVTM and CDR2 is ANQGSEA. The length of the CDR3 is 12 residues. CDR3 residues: CSVEPIGNIQYF. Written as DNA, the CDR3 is TGCAGCGTGGAACCGATCGGAAACATTCAGTACTTC. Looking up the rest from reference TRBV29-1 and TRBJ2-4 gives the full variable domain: SAVISQKPSRDICQRGTSLTIQCQVDSQVTMMFWYRQQPGQSLTLIATANQGSEATYESGFVIDKFPISRPNLTFSTLTVSNMSPEDSSIYLCSVEPIGNIQYFGAGTRLSVL.

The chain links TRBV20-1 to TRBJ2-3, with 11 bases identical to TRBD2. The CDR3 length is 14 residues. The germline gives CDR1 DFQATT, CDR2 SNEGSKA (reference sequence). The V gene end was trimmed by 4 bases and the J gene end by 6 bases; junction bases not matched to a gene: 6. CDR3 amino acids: CSATLAGAGDTQYF. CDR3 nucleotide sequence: TGCAGTGCTACACTAGCGGGGGCGGGGGATACGCAGTATTTT.

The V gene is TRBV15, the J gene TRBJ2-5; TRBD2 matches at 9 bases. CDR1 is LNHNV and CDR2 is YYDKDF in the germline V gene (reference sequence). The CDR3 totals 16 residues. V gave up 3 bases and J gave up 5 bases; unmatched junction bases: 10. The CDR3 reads CATSRAGTSRGETQYF. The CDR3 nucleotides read TGTGCCACCAGCAGGGCCGGGACTAGCCGGGGGGAGACCCAGTACTTC.

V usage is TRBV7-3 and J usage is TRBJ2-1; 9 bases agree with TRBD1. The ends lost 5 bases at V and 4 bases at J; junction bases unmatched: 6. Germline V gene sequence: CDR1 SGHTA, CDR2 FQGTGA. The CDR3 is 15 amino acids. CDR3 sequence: CASSQSGTGYNEQFF. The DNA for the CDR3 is TGTGCCAGCAGCCAATCCGGGACAGGGTACAATGAGCAGTTCTTC. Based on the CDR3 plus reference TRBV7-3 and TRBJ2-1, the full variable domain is GAGVSQTPSNKVTEKGKYVELRCDPISGHTALYWYRQSLGQGPEFLIYFQGTGAADDSGLPNDRFFAVRPEGSVSTLKIQRTERGDSAVYLCASSQSGTGYNEQFFGPGTRLTVL.

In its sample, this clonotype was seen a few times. The CDR3 DNA reads as TGTGCCAGCAGCTTTCGGGCTAGCGGGGGACCCAGCACAGATACGCAGTATTTT. It codes for CASSFRASGGPSTDTQYF. The chain is built from TRBV7-3 and TRBJ2-3, with 10 bases that match TRBD2. The CDR3 is made up of 18 amino acids. Unmatched junction bases numbered 9, after V lost 3 bases and J lost 0 bases. Germline-derived CDR1 and CDR2 are SGHTA and FQGTGA.

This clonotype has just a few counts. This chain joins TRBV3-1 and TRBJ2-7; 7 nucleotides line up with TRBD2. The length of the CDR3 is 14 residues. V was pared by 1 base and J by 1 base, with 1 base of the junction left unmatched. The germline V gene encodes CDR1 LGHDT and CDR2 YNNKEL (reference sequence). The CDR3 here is CASSQGGGSYEQYV. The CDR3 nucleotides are TGTGCCAGCAGCCAAGGCGGGGGTTCCTACGAGCAGTACGTC.

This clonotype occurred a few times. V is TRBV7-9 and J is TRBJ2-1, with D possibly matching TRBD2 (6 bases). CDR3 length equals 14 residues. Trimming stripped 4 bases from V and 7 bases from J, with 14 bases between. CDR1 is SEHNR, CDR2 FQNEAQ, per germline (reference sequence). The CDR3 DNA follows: TGTGCCAGCAGCTCAACGGGAGTTCTAAATGAGCAGTTCTTC. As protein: CASSSTGVLNEQFF.

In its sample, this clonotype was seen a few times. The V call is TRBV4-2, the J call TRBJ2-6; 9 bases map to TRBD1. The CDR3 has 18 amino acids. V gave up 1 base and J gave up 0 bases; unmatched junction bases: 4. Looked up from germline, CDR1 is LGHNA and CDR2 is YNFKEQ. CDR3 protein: CASSQGDRAGSGANVLTF. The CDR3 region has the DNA TGTGCCAGCAGCCAAGGGGACAGGGCCGGCTCTGGGGCCAACGTCCTGACTTTC.

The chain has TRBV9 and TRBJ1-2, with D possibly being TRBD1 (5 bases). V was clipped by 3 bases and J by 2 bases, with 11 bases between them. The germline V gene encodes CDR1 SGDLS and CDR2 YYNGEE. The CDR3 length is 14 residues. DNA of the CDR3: TGTGCCAGCAGCGCACACCCAGGGAACTATGGCTACACCTTC. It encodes CASSAHPGNYGYTF.

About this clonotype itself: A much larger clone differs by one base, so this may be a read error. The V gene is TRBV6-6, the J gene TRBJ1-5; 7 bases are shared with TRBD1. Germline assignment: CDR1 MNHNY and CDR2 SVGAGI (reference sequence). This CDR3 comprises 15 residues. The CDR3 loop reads CVSTLQGGGNQPQHF. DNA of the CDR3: TGTGTCAGCACCCTCCAGGGGGGGGGCAATCAGCCCCAGCATTTT.

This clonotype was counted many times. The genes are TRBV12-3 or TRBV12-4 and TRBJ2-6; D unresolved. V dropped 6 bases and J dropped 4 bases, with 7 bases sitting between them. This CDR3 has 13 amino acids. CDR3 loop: CASSFSGANVLTF. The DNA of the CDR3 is TGTGCCAGCAGCTTTTCCGGGGCCAACGTCCTGACTTTC.

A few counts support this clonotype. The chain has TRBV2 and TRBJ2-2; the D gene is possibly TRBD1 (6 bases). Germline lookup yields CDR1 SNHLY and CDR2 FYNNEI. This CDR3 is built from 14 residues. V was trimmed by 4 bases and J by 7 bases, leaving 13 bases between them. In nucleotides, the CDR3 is TGTGCCAGCAGTGTTCGACAGGCTTTCGGGGAGCTGTTTTTT. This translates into CASSVRQAFGELFF.

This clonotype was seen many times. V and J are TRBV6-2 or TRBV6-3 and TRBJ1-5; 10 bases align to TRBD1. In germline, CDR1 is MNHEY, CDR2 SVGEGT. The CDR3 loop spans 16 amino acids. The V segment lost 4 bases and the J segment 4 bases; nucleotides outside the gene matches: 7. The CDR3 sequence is CASSSLDRGDNQPQHF. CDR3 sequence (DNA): TGTGCCAGCAGTTCCCTGGACAGGGGGGATAATCAGCCCCAGCATTTT.

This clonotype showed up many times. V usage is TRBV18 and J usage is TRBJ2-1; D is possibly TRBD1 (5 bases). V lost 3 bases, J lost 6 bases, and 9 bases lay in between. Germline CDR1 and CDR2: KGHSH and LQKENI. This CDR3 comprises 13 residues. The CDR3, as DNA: TGTGCCAGCTCACCGGCAGGGCCCAATGAGCAGTTCTTC. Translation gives CASSPAGPNEQFF.

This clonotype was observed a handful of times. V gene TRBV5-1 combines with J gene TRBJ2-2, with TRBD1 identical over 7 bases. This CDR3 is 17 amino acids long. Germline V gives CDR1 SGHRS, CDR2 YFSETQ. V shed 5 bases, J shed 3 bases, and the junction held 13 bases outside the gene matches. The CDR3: CASRDGLRGTHTGELFF. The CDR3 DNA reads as TGCGCCAGCAGGGACGGTCTCAGGGGGACGCACACCGGGGAGCTGTTTTTT.

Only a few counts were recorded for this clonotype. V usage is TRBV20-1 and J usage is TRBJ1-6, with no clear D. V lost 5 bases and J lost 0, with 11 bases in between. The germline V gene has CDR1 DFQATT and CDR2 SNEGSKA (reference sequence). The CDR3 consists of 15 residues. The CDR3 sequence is CSAGMSSSYNSPLHF. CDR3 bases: TGCAGTGCTGGGATGTCGAGCTCCTATAATTCACCCCTCCACTTT.

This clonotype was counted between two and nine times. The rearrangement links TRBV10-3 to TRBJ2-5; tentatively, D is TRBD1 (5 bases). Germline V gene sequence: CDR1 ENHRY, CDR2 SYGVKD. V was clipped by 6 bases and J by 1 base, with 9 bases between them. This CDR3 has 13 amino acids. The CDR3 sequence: CAISLDSQETQYF. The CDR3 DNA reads TGTGCCATCAGCCTAGACAGCCAAGAGACCCAGTACTTC.

CDR3 sequence: CASSYAGDGNEQYF. CDR3 coding DNA: TGTGCCAGCAGTTACGCAGGGGATGGGAACGAGCAGTACTTC. The V call is TRBV6-5, the J call TRBJ2-7, with D tentatively TRBD1 (6 bases). V lost 2 bases, J lost 5 bases, and 13 bases lay in between. Per germline, CDR1 MNHEY and CDR2 SVGAGI. CDR3 length equals 14 residues.